Listed here are 28 T cell receptor beta chains from one sample, sequenced in a study of identifying expanded T cells in peripheral blood. Measured with immunoSEQ multiplex PCR; TCRdb has only the in-frame clones, and not every one. The data show tens of thousands of clones, about 91% seen once. The sample taken for sequencing was blood. All receptors come from a person aged 18-69 years in good health.

This chain uses TRBV4-1 with TRBJ1-1; possibly TRBD1 for D (5 bases). The V and J ends lost 2 bases and 4 bases respectively, with 8 bases between them. CDR1 is MGHRA and CDR2 is YSYEKL in the germline V gene. The length of the CDR3 is 13 residues. For the CDR3, the DNA is TGCGCCAGCAGCCAACGGGGGGGCACTGAAGCTTTCTTT. As protein: CASSQRGGTEAFF.

The V call is TRBV30, the J call TRBJ2-4; either TRBD1 or TRBD2 may fit D (5 bases each). Looked up from germline, CDR1 is GTSNPN and CDR2 is SVGIG (reference sequence). The V end lost 1 base, the J end lost 8 bases, and 9 bases lay between the germline ends. The CDR3 contains 12 residues. CDR3 in amino acids: CAWSEVGDIQYF. The CDR3 coding sequence is TGTGCCTGGAGTGAGGTGGGGGACATTCAGTACTTC.

The V gene is TRBV7-3, the J gene TRBJ2-1; weak D call: TRBD2 (5 bases). Per the germline V gene, CDR1 is SGHTA and CDR2 is FQGTGA. V lost 0 bases and J lost 7, with 10 bases in between. There are 14 residues in the CDR3. The CDR3, as DNA: TGTGCCAGCAGCTTAACGAGGGTAGGGAATGAGCAGTTCTTC. As protein: CASSLTRVGNEQFF.

V is TRBV5-1 and J is TRBJ2-1; 11 bases agree with TRBD2. This CDR3 region has 15 residues. Germline CDR1 is SGHRS and CDR2 is YFSETQ. J lost 7 bases, V lost 7 bases, and 10 bases had no gene match. The DNA for the CDR3 is TGCGCCAGCGCGACTAGCGGGAATTACCGGAATGAGCAGTTCTTC. Amino acids: CASATSGNYRNEQFF.

J is TRBJ1-1 and V is TRBV15; D unclear. Germline V gene lookup returns CDR1 LNHNV and CDR2 YYDKDF (reference sequence). CDR3 length: 11 amino acids. Trimming removed 3 bases at V and 1 base at J, with 0 bases between. This chain's CDR3 is CATSRNTEAFF. The CDR3 DNA sequence: TGTGCCACCAGCAGGAACACTGAAGCTTTCTTT. The full variable domain, completed using reference TRBV15 and TRBJ1-1, is DAMVIQNPRYQVTQFGKPVTLSCSQTLNHNVMYWYQQKSSQAPKLLFHYYDKDFNNEADTPDNFQSRRPNTSFCFLDIRSPGLGDTAMYLCATSRNTEAFFGQGTRLTVV.

CDR3 amino acids: CASSSRGVRGTEAFF. DNA for the CDR3: TGTGCCAGCAGCTCGAGGGGAGTCCGAGGAACTGAAGCTTTCTTT. The chain employs TRBV7-9 and TRBJ1-1; D might be TRBD1 (5 bases). Germline CDR1 SEHNR, CDR2 FQNEAQ (reference sequence). CDR3 length equals 15 residues. V gave up 4 bases and J gave up 5 bases, with 17 bases separating them.

The J gene is TRBJ1-2, the V gene TRBV6-5, with 7 nucleotides matching TRBD1. The germline V gene encodes CDR1 MNHEY and CDR2 SVGAGI. The CDR3 contains 13 residues. V was pared by 5 bases and J by 7 bases, with 7 bases of the junction left unmatched. CDR3 in DNA: TGTGCCAGCAGTCCTCCAACAGGGGTTGGCTACACCTTC. Translated: CASSPPTGVGYTF.

V and J are TRBV7-8 and TRBJ1-3; D is uncertain. Germline lookup yields CDR1 SGHVS and CDR2 FQNEAQ. The CDR3 loop spans 12 amino acids. The ends were cut back, 1 base at V and 4 bases at J, with 2 bases in the middle. CDR3 sequence reads: CASSLGGNTIYF. The CDR3 DNA follows: TGTGCCAGCAGCTTAGGGGGAAACACCATATATTTT.

The chain links TRBV27 to TRBJ2-5, with 8 bases fitting TRBD1. Trimming removed 6 bases from V and 2 bases from J; junction bases left unmatched: 11. Germline V CDR1 and CDR2: MNHEY, SMNVEV (reference sequence). This CDR3 has 16 residues. CDR3 nucleotide sequence: TGTGCCAGCAGCCGAGCAGGGGGCTGGGGGCAAGAGACCCAGTACTTC. It codes for CASSRAGGWGQETQYF.

The V and J genes are TRBV28 and TRBJ2-7, with 9 bases matching TRBD1. Trimming at V came to 5 bases and at J to 7 bases, leaving 9 bases not matched to a gene. The CDR3 runs to 14 residues. Germline V gene data show CDR1 as MDHEN and CDR2 as SYDVKM. The CDR3 bases are TGTGCCAGCAGTGGCCCAAGACAGGGGGGGGAGCAGTACTTC. It is translated as CASSGPRQGGEQYF.

The chain couples TRBV2 to TRBJ2-7, with a weak D call TRBD2 (5 bases). In germline, CDR1 is SNHLY, CDR2 FYNNEI. Trimming left V 8 bases short and J 3 bases short, with 11 bases between. CDR3 length: 12 residues. The CDR3 DNA reads TGTGCCAGCCAGGCGGGCATCTACGAGCAGTACTTC. Translating it yields CASQAGIYEQYF.

This clone has only one observation. V is TRBV28 and J is TRBJ1-4; TRBD1 might be the D (6 bases). CDR1 is MDHEN, CDR2 SYDVKM, per germline. V was shortened by 5 bases and J by 10 bases, with 26 bases between the two germline ends. CDR3 size: 17 residues. CDR3 sequence (DNA): TGTGCCAGCAGTCCCTATCCGGAGACAGGAGAAGGGGGAAAACTGTTTTTT. It yields the protein CASSPYPETGEGGKLFF.

In its sample, this clone was seen once. CDR3 loop: CASRESRGNSPLHF. The CDR3 bases are TGTGCCAGTAGGGAATCGAGAGGAAATTCACCCCTCCACTTT. This sequence joins TRBV19 and TRBJ1-6; D not resolved. The CDR3 contains 14 residues. The V and J ends lost 6 bases and 7 bases respectively, with 13 bases between them. Looked up from germline, CDR1 is LNHDA and CDR2 is SQIVND (reference sequence).

The chain couples TRBV27 to TRBJ1-4; no clear D. The germline V and J ends were trimmed by 2 bases and 4 bases, with 8 bases remaining between them. Germline CDR1 reads MNHEY; CDR2 reads SMNVEV (reference sequence). The CDR3 spans 14 residues. CDR3 sequence: CASSLARYNEKLFF. CDR3 DNA sequence: TGTGCCAGCAGTTTAGCTAGGTATAATGAAAAACTGTTTTTT.

The chain links TRBV29-1 to TRBJ2-7, with 10 positions matching TRBD2. This CDR3 spans 16 amino acids. The germline V gene has CDR1 SQVTM and CDR2 ANQGSEA. V gave up 5 bases and J gave up 5 bases; unmatched junction bases: 15. The CDR3 sequence is CSVTFVSGGPTNEQYF. DNA for the CDR3: TGCAGCGTTACGTTCGTTAGCGGGGGGCCTACAAACGAGCAGTACTTC.

The V call is TRBV10-1, the J call TRBJ2-4; D may be TRBD1 (6 bases). Germline values: CDR1 WNHNN, CDR2 SYGVQD (reference sequence). Trimming took 3 bases from V and 7 from J, leaving 10 bases between them. CDR3 length: 13 residues. The CDR3 here is CASSEAGANIQYF. In DNA form, the CDR3 reads TGCGCCAGCAGTGAAGCAGGGGCTAACATTCAGTACTTC.

This clone has just one count. The V call is TRBV28, the J call TRBJ2-7; D may be TRBD2 (6 bases). The V gene's germline CDR1 is MDHEN and CDR2 SYDVKM. The CDR3 sequence is 14 residues long. Trimming pared 2 bases from V and 2 bases from J, leaving 10 bases between. The CDR3 protein is CASSLGGYTYEQYF. CDR3 bases: TGTGCCAGCAGTTTAGGGGGGTATACCTACGAGCAGTACTTC. The whole variable domain, filled in from reference TRBV28 and TRBJ2-7, reads DVKVTQSSRYLVKRTGEKVFLECVQDMDHENMFWYRQDPGLGLRLIYFSYDVKMKEKGDIPEGYSVSREKKERFSLILESASTNQTSMYLCASSLGGYTYEQYFGPGTRLTVT.

In its sample, this clone was seen a few times. The chain employs TRBV6-1 and TRBJ2-7, with 8 bases lining up with TRBD1. The ends lost 2 bases at V and 5 bases at J; junction bases unmatched: 11. The germline CDR1 and CDR2 sequences are MNHNS and SASEGT. The CDR3 is made up of 16 amino acids. The chain's CDR3 is CASSERTGTGGHEQYF. The CDR3 DNA sequence: TGTGCCAGCAGTGAAAGGACCGGGACAGGTGGTCACGAGCAGTACTTC.

This chain joins TRBV5-6 and TRBJ2-4, with TRBD1 matching 11 bases. CDR3 length: 14 amino acids. Per the germline V gene, CDR1 is SGHDT and CDR2 is YYEEEE. Germline trimming cut 5 bases from V and 7 bases from J; bases unmatched to any gene: 5. Here the CDR3 DNA reads TGTGCCAGCAGTGCCGGGACAGGGGGGAACATTCAGTACTTC. Translating gives CASSAGTGGNIQYF.

The genes are TRBV11-2 and TRBJ2-7, with 14 bases aligning to TRBD2. CDR3 length equals 14 residues. CDR1 and CDR2 from the germline V gene are SGHAT and FQNNGV. V shed 5 bases, J shed 3 bases, and the junction held 0 bases outside the gene matches. The DNA of the CDR3 is TGTGCCAGCAGCGGACTAGCGGGGGGCTACGAGCAGTACTTC. Translation: CASSGLAGGYEQYF.

This chain links TRBV5-1 with TRBJ1-1; 7 bases agree with TRBD1. Germline V CDR1 and CDR2: SGHRS, YFSETQ. Unmatched junction bases numbered 6, after V lost 4 bases and J lost 0 bases. There are 15 residues in the CDR3. The CDR3: CASSIPGQMNTEAFF. Written as DNA, the CDR3 is TGCGCCAGCAGCATCCCGGGACAGATGAACACTGAAGCTTTCTTT.

The chain links TRBV6-4 to TRBJ2-1; 7 positions agree with TRBD2. CDR1 and CDR2 from the germline V gene are MRHNA and SNTAGT. CDR3 length: 15 amino acids. The junction had 16 bases not matched to a gene; V was cut back by 2 bases and J by 15 bases. CDR3 DNA: TGTGCCAGCAGTGACGGGGCTAGCGGACACAACTTAAGGTTCTTC. The encoded protein is CASSDGASGHNLRFF.

V and J are TRBV5-6 and TRBJ2-5; 8 nucleotides align to TRBD1. The CDR3 runs to 15 residues. The trim removed 0 bases at V and 5 bases at J, leaving 6 bases unmatched. The germline V gene encodes CDR1 SGHDT and CDR2 YYEEEE. In nucleotides, the CDR3 is TGTGCCAGCAGCTTGGAGACAGGGGATGGTGAGACCCAGTACTTC. It specifies CASSLETGDGETQYF.

This chain connects TRBV5-6 to TRBJ2-7; D gene uncertain. This CDR3 has 14 amino acids. Germline CDR1 and CDR2: SGHDT and YYEEEE. The germline V and J ends were trimmed by 4 bases and 1 base, with 12 bases remaining between them. CDR3 protein: CASSLRVPSYEQYF. In DNA form, the CDR3 reads TGTGCCAGCAGCCTCCGGGTCCCATCCTACGAGCAGTACTTC.

The V gene is TRBV30, the J gene TRBJ1-1; D ambiguous. The CDR3 contains 12 residues. The V end lost 6 bases, the J end lost 4 bases, and 12 bases lay between the germline ends. Germline assignment: CDR1 GTSNPN and CDR2 SVGIG (reference sequence). The CDR3 DNA reads as TGTGCCTGTTGTCCTACCCGCACTGAAGCTTTCTTT. Encoded protein: CACCPTRTEAFF. Variable domain in full (rest from reference TRBV30 and TRBJ1-1): SQTIHQWPATLVQPVGSPLSLECTVEGTSNPNLYWYRQAAGRGLQLLFYSVGIGQISSEVPQNLSASRPQDRQFILSSKKLLLSDSGFYLCACCPTRTEAFFGQGTRLTVV.

The chain carries TRBV27 and TRBJ1-2; 8 bases align to TRBD1. Germline V gene lookup returns CDR1 MNHEY and CDR2 SMNVEV (reference sequence). Trimming at V came to 5 bases and at J to 5 bases, leaving 10 bases not matched to a gene. The CDR3 is 15 amino acids. The CDR3 DNA is TGTGCCAGCAGTCTAGGGACAGGCCTTGGGTATGGCTACACCTTC. This codes for CASSLGTGLGYGYTF.

J is TRBJ2-3 and V is TRBV7-9, with no clear D. V lost 0 bases and J 4 bases, leaving 8 bases between the germline ends. CDR3 size: 14 residues. In germline, CDR1 is SEHNR, CDR2 FQNEAQ (reference sequence). In DNA, the CDR3 is TGTGCCAGCAGCTTAGCGGGAAACGCAGATACGCAGTATTTT. This gives the protein CASSLAGNADTQYF.

The chain has TRBV7-3 and TRBJ2-2; 9 nucleotides align to TRBD2. The CDR3 is 15 residues long. Trimming at V came to 4 bases and at J to 5 bases, leaving 5 bases not matched to a gene. Germline CDR1 SGHTA, CDR2 FQGTGA. CDR3: CASSSREGGTGELFF. The CDR3 coding sequence is TGTGCCAGCAGCTCGCGGGAGGGCGGGACCGGGGAGCTGTTTTTT.